This note documents a single TCR beta chain sequence. Antigen: not known. The source of the sample is a study of regulatory T cells in long-lasting Graves disease. Study-level findings and limits: TCR diversity in persistent Graves' patients was below that of newly diagnosed ones.

According to the study, TCR beta libraries were built with iRepertoire HTBI primers and CDR3-region Arm-PCR. Original analysis: 60 to 65 TRBV and roughly 15 TRBJ segments were identified across samples. TCRdb reprocessed the multiplex PCR reads with MiXCR, giving one entry per CDR3 protein. TCRdb assigned the V and J calls; the authors' analysis was not used. The repertoire holds around 300,000 distinct CDR3 sequences, with roughly a fifth as singletons. Time point noted: persistent/refractory GD, antithyroid drugs over 5 years with positive TRAb. PBMC RNA was the source of the TCR library. The sequence was obtained from a female donor with Graves disease. This sample comprised peripheral blood mononuclear cells (PBMCs), obtained when the disease was refractory, from a patient treated with antithyroid drugs.

For the CDR3, the DNA is TGTGCCAGCAGCTTAGGTCTTGGGACGAAACACACCGGGGAGCTGTTTTTT. It encodes CASSLGLGTKHTGELFF. This rearrangement joins TRBV7-8 to TRBJ2-2; TRBD1 or TRBD2 may be the D gene (5 bases each). Germline lookup yields CDR1 SGHVS and CDR2 FQNEAQ. There are 17 residues in the CDR3. V was pared by 1 base and J by 3 bases, with 15 bases between.